The rows below give T cell receptor beta chains drawn from one sample of a study of blood T cell repertoires in COVID-19. Repertoires were generated with immunoSEQ multiplex PCR, while TCRdb's copy carries only in-frame clones and drops some. The sample lists tens of thousands of clones, roughly 85% occurring once. Sequenced material: peripheral blood. The receptors were sampled from a woman older than 75 with acute or convalescent COVID-19. Each CDR3 is given with its conserved first and last residue. Fields, in order: J gene, V gene, D gene, clone size, CDR3 DNA, CDR3 protein. The D gene is left open where the match is weak. Size is omitted from some rows. Given values are once, few, many or a class for expanded clones.

>TRBJ1-1|TRBV29-1|TRBD1|NA
TGCAGCGGGAAACAGGGGCAGACTGAAGCTTTCTTT
CSGKQGQTEAFF
>TRBJ2-7|TRBV29-1|NA|NA
TGCAGCGGACAGGACACGCTGGAGCAGTACTTC
CSGQDTLEQYF
>TRBJ1-2|TRBV3-1/TRBV3-2|NA|NA
TGTGCCAGCAGCCAAGTTGCCAGGTTAGCGAGCTACACCTTC
CASSQVARLASYTF
>TRBJ1-5|TRBV19|NA|NA
TGTGCCAGCAGTATTAGATTATCCTATAGCAATCAGCCCCAGCATTTT
CASSIRLSYSNQPQHF
>TRBJ2-2|TRBV7-3|NA|NA
TGTGCCAGCAGCTTAAACGGTTGGGGCGACACCGGGGAGCTGTTTTTT
CASSLNGWGDTGELFF
>TRBJ1-2|TRBV5-1|TRBD1|few
TGCGCCAGCAGCTTCGGACAGGGAGCTAACTATGGCTACACCTTC
CASSFGQGANYGYTF
>TRBJ2-5|TRBV7-3|NA|NA
TGTGCCAGCAGCTTCCAGGGTGCCCAGGGAGAGACCCAGTACTTC
CASSFQGAQGETQYF
>TRBJ2-7|TRBV5-1|TRBD2|NA
TGCGCCAGCAGCCGGGAGGGCCGGTCCTACGAGCAGTACTTC
CASSREGRSYEQYF
>TRBJ2-1|TRBV24-1|TRBD2|once
TGTGCCACCAGTGACCCCACTAGCGGGAGGTTGAATGAGCAGTTCTTC
CATSDPTSGRLNEQFF
>TRBJ1-2|TRBV30|NA|NA
TGTGCCTGGAGTTCCCCCGCGCAGACCCGGAGGGGCTACACCTTC
CAWSSPAQTRRGYTF